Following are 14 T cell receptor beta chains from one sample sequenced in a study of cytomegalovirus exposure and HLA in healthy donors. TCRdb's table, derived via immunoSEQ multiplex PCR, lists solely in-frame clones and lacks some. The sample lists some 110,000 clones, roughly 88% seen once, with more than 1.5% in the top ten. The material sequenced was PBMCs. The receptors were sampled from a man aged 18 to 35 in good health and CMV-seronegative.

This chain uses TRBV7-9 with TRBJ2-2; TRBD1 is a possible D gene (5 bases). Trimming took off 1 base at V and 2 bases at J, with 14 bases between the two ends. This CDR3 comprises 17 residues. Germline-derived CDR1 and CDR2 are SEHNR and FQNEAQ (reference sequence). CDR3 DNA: TGTGCCAGCAGCTTAGGGAACTTACAGGTTAACACCGGGGAGCTGTTTTTT. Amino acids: CASSLGNLQVNTGELFF.

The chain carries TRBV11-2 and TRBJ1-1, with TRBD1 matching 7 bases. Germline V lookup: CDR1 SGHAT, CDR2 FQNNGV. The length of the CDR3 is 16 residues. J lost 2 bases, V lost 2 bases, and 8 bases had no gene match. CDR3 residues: CASSLSAGQINTEAFF. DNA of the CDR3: TGTGCCAGCAGCTTAAGCGCGGGACAGATCAACACTGAAGCTTTCTTT.

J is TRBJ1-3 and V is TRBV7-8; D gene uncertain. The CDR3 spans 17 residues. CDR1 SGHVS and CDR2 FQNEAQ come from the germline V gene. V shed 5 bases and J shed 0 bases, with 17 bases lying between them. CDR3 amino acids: CASSASRLPYSGNTIYF. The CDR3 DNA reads TGTGCCAGCAGCGCCTCCCGTCTGCCCTACTCTGGAAACACCATATATTTT.

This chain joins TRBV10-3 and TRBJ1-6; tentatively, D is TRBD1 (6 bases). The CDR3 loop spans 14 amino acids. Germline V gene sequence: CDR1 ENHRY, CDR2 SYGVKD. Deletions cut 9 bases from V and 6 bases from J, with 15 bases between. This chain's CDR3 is CAISGRGGNSPLHF. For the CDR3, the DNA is TGTGCCATTTCCGGGAGGGGGGGTAATTCACCCCTCCACTTT.

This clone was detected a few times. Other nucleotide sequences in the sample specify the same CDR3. The chain's CDR3 is CASSFTGGTDTQYF. In nucleotides, the CDR3 is TGCGCCAGCAGTTTTACAGGGGGCACAGATACGCAGTATTTT. The chain has TRBV5-1 and TRBJ2-3, with 7 positions matching TRBD1. With V trimmed by 5 bases and J by 1 base, 4 bases remained unmatched. CDR1 and CDR2 (germline): SGHRS, YFSETQ. The CDR3 length is 14 residues.

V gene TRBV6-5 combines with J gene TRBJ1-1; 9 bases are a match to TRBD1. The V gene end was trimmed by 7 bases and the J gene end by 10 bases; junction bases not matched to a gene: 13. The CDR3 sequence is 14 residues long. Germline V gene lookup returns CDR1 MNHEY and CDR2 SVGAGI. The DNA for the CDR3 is TGTGCCAGCAACCCGGAGGACAGGGGCTCTTCAGCTTTCTTT. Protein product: CASNPEDRGSSAFF.

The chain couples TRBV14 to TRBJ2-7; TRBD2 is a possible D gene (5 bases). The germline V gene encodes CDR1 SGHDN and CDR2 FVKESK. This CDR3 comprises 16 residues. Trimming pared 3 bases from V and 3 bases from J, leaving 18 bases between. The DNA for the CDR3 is TGTGCCAGCAGCCAGGACGCTAGTGGGAGCCTCTACGAGCAGTACTTC. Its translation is CASSQDASGSLYEQYF.

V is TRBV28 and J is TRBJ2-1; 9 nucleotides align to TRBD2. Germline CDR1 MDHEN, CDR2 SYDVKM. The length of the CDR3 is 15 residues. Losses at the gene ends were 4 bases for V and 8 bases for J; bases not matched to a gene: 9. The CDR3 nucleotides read TGTGCCAGCAGTTGGGCGGGGGGGCCGTTCGATGAGCAGTTCTTC. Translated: CASSWAGGPFDEQFF.

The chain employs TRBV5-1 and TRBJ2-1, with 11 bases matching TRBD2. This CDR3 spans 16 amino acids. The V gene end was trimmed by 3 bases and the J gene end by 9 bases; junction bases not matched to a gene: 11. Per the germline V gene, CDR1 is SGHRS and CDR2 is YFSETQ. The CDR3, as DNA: TGCGCCAGCAGCTACGATAGCGGGGGGGCCCTTAGTGAGCAGTTCTTC. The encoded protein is CASSYDSGGALSEQFF.

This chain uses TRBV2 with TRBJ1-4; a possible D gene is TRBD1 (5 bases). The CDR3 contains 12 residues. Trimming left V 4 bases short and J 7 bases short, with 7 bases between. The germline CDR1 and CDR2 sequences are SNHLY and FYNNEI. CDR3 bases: TGTGCCAGCAGTGGACAGATTGAAAAACTGTTTTTT. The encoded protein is CASSGQIEKLFF.

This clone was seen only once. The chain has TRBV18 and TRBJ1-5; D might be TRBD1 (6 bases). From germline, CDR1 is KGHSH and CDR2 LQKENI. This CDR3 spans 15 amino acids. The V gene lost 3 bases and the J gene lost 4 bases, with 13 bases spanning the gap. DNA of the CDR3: TGTGCCAGCTCACCGAAAGGACAGAAAAATCAGCCCCAGCATTTT. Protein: CASSPKGQKNQPQHF.

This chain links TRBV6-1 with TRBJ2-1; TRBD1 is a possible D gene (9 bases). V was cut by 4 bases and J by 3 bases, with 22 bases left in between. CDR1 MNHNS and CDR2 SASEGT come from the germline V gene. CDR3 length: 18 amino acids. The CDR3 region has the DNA TGTGCCAGCAGTGGACAGGGGGTCACCACTAGCGGCTACAATGAGCAGTTCTTC. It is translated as CASSGQGVTTSGYNEQFF.

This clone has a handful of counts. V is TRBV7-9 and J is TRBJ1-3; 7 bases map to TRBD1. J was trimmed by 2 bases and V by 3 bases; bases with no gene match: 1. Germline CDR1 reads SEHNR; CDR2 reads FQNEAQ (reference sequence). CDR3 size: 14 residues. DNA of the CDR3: TGTGCCAGCAGCTTTACAGGGGCTGGAAACACCATATATTTT. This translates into CASSFTGAGNTIYF.

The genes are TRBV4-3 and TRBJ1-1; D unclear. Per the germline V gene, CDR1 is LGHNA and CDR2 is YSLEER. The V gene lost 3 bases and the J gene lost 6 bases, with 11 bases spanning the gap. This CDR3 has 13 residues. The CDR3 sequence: CASSQGVGSEAFF. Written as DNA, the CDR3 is TGCGCCAGCAGCCAGGGAGTGGGGTCTGAAGCTTTCTTT.